The entry below describes one T cell receptor (beta chain). These data belong to a study of shared clonotypes between healthy human individuals. The data were produced by immunoSEQ multiplex PCR, yet TCRdb's version contains in-frame clones alone and is incomplete. The sample carries approximately 700,000 clones, about 80% recorded once. The CDR3 sequence is 13 residues long. Between the trimmed V and J ends, which lost 8 bases and 7 bases, there was a span of 17 bases. Germline CDR1 and CDR2: MDHEN and SYDVKM. The genes are TRBV28 and TRBJ1-2; D is possibly TRBD1 (5 bases). The receptor was derived from a woman aged 25-40 years in good health. Sequenced: memory CD4+ T cells sorted from blood. Noted subset: CD45RA-negative fraction. CDR3 sequence: CASRTGDRGGYTF. The CDR3 region has the DNA TGTGCCAGCCGTACAGGAGATCGGGGTGGCTACACCTTC.